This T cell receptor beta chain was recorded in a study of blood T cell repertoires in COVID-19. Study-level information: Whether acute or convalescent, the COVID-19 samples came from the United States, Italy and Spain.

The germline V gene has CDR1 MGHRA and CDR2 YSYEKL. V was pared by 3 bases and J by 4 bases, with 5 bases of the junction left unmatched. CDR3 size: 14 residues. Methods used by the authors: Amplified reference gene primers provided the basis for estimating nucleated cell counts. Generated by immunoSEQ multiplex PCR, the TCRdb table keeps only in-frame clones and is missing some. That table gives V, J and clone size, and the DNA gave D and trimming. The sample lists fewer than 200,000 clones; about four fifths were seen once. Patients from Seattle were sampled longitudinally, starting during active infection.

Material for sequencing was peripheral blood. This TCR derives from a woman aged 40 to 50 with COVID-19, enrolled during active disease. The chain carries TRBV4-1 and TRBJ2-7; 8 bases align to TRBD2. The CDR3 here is CASSHGTSWYEQYF. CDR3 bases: TGCGCCAGCAGCCACGGGACTAGTTGGTACGAGCAGTACTTC.